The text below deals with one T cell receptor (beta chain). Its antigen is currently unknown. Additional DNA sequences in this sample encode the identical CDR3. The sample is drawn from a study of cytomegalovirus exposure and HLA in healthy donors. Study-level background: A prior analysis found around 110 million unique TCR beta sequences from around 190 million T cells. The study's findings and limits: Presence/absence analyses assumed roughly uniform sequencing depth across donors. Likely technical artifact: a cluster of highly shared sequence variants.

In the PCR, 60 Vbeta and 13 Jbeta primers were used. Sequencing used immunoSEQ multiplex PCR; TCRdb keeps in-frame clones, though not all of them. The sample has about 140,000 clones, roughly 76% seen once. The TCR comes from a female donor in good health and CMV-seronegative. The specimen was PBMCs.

In DNA form, the CDR3 reads TGTGCCAGCAGTACAGGGGGCACTGAAGCTTTCTTT. The encoded protein is CASSTGGTEAFF. The rearrangement joins TRBV27 to TRBJ1-1; 8 nucleotides line up with TRBD1. V gave up 5 bases and J gave up 4 bases; unmatched junction bases: 0. Germline V gives CDR1 MNHEY, CDR2 SMNVEV (reference sequence). The CDR3 loop spans 12 amino acids.